The rows below give T cell receptor beta chains drawn from one sample of a study of identical twins. In TCRdb, the 5' RACE reads were re-called with MiXCR into one record per CDR3 protein. The sample yields about 1.7 million distinct CDR3 sequences, more than 30% seen once. Specimen: cord blood. These receptors originate from a newborn girl in good health. Both conserved end residues are part of each CDR3. D genes are given only for firm matches. Rows give clone size only sometimes, using once, few, many, or a class for an expanded clone.

clone size,D gene,V gene,J gene,CDR3 length,CDR3 protein,CDR3 DNA
-,-,TRBV7-2,TRBJ2-7,14,CASSFTLGYNEQYF,TGTGCCAGCAGCTTTACTCTGGGGTACAATGAGCAGTACTTC
few,-,TRBV20-1,TRBJ1-5,12,CSARATHRPQHF,TGCAGTGCTAGGGCCACTCATCGACCCCAGCATTTT
-,TRBD2,TRBV20-1,TRBJ2-5,12,CSAITIAGSRYF,TGCAGTGCTATTACGATAGCGGGATCGAGGTACTTC
-,-,TRBV21-1,TRBJ1-5,18,CASSKEGAGTGTNQPQHF,TGTGCCAGCAGCAAAGAAGGTGCCGGGACAGGGACCAATCAGCCCCAGCATTTT
many,-,TRBV5-1,TRBJ2-7,14,CASSLGVPVYEQYF,TGCGCCAGCAGCTTGGGAGTGCCCGTCTACGAGCAGTACTTC
few,-,TRBV7-2,TRBJ1-5,13,CASSLLEAQPQHF,TGTGCCAGCAGCTTGCTAGAGGCTCAGCCCCAGCATTTT
few,-,TRBV5-1,TRBJ2-3,15,CASSLEFLGTDTQYF,TGCGCCAGCAGCTTGGAATTTCTGGGGACAGATACGCAGTATTTT
-,TRBD1,TRBV6-5,TRBJ1-4,15,CASSYTTGLNEKLFF,TGTGCCAGCAGTTACACGACAGGGTTAAATGAAAAACTGTTTTTT
few,-,TRBV5-1,TRBJ2-7,15,CASSLARTSPYEQYF,TGCGCCAGCAGCTTGGCCCGGACTTCTCCCTACGAGCAGTACTTC
many,-,TRBV5-1,TRBJ2-4,16,CASSLDHRIAKNIQYF,TGCGCCAGCAGCTTGGACCACAGGATAGCCAAAAACATTCAGTACTTC